This T cell receptor (beta chain) was identified in a study of blood T cell repertoires in COVID-19. Study context: PBMCs, B-cell-depleted T cells, or T cells provided the cDNA or gDNA that made up the material.

V was pared by 3 bases and J by 6 bases, with 9 bases of the junction left unmatched. This CDR3 spans 15 amino acids. Germline V lookup: CDR1 SGHTA, CDR2 FQGNSA. The data were produced by immunoSEQ multiplex PCR, yet TCRdb's version contains in-frame clones alone and is incomplete. This sample has approximately 200,000 clones, with approximately 91% found just once. This clone was found once. Sequenced: peripheral blood. The chain employs TRBV7-2 and TRBJ2-3; 7 bases agree with TRBD2. The receptor's source is a woman aged 55-75 years with acute or convalescent COVID-19. The CDR3 is CASSLGRAGTDTQYF. As DNA, the CDR3 is TGTGCCAGCAGCTTGGGACGAGCGGGAACGGATACGCAGTATTTT.